Listed here are 6 T cell receptor beta chains from one sample, sequenced in a study of blood T cells in healthy people across ages. The use of a sample-barcoded 5' primer and a J-beta primer mix characterized a second PCR of roughly 6 to 11 cycles. TCRdb independently ran MiXCR on the 5' RACE reads; one entry per CDR3 protein. The sample lists under 2 million distinct CDR3 sequences, roughly 32% occurring once. The source material was blood. The receptors come from a woman aged 25 to 39 in good health.

V usage is TRBV4-2 and J usage is TRBJ2-1; 12 nucleotides line up with TRBD2. V lost 4 bases, J lost 7 bases, and 8 bases stayed unmatched. Germline CDR1 is LGHNA and CDR2 is YNFKEQ. The CDR3 is made up of 16 amino acids. CDR3 in amino acids: CASSPETSGRGNEQFF. The CDR3 coding sequence is TGTGCCAGCAGCCCCGAGACTAGCGGGAGAGGAAATGAGCAGTTCTTC.

This clonotype has just one count. An end of the junction differs from the germline gene, which may be a read error. The chain joins TRBV2 to TRBJ2-3; the D is unclear. Looked up from germline, CDR1 is SNHLY and CDR2 is FYNNEI. The CDR3 extends over 16 amino acids. The CDR3 DNA sequence: TGTGCCAGCAGTGCCGGGCCCCCGGGTGGCACAGATACTCAGTATTTT. It translates to CASSAGPPGGTDTQYF.

This chain links TRBV10-3 with TRBJ2-2, with 8 bases that match TRBD2. J gave up 3 bases and V 2 bases, and 2 bases lay outside the gene matches. CDR1 and CDR2 (germline): ENHRY, SYGVKD. CDR3 length equals 15 residues. For the CDR3, the DNA is TGTGCCATCAGTGAGCAGCGGGGGTACACCGGGGAGCTGTTTTTT. The encoded protein is CAISEQRGYTGELFF.

The rearrangement links TRBV20-1 to TRBJ2-3, with TRBD2 as a possible D gene (6 bases). The CDR3 runs to 15 residues. Trimming took off 5 bases at V and 0 bases at J, with 15 bases between the two ends. Germline V gives CDR1 DFQATT, CDR2 SNEGSKA (reference sequence). CDR3 sequence: CSARGGASSTDTQYF. The CDR3, as DNA: TGCAGTGCTCGAGGCGGGGCCTCTAGCACAGATACGCAGTATTTT.

This sequence joins TRBV28 and TRBJ1-2; D gene unclear. Trimming pared 6 bases from V and 12 bases from J, leaving 17 bases between. The CDR3 has 12 residues. The germline V gene has CDR1 MDHEN and CDR2 SYDVKM. The CDR3 nucleotides read TGTGCCAGCAGAAAAACCGGGGATTTAAACACCTTC. Amino acid sequence: CASRKTGDLNTF.

This clonotype has at least ten counts. The V and J genes are TRBV27 and TRBJ2-7, with 10 bases aligning to TRBD1. Trimming at V came to 5 bases and at J to 6 bases, leaving 4 bases not matched to a gene. Germline CDR1 reads MNHEY; CDR2 reads SMNVEV (reference sequence). The CDR3 length is 13 residues. The CDR3 sequence is CASSIGQGGEQYF. CDR3 nucleotide sequence: TGTGCCAGCAGTATAGGACAGGGGGGCGAGCAGTACTTC.